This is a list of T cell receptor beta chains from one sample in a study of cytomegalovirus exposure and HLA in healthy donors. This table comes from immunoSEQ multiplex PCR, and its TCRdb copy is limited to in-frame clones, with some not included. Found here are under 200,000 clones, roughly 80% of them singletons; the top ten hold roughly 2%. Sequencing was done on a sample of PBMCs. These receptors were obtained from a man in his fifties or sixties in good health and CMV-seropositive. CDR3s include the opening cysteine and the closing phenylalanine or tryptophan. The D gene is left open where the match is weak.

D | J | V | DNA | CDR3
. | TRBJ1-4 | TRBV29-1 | TGCAGCGTTGGGGAGGGGGATGGAAAACTGTTTTTT | CSVGEGDGKLFF
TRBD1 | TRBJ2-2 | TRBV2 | TGTGCCAGCAGAGAAGGACAGGGGGCAGCCGGGGAGCTGTTTTTT | CASREGQGAAGELFF
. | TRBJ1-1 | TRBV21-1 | TGTGCCAGCAGCATCGGGACAGCGAACACTGAAGCTTTCTTT | CASSIGTANTEAFF
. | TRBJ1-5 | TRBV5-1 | TGCGCCAGCGCGGTCATGGGGCCAGAAATCTTTAGCAATCAGCCCCAGCATTTT | CASAVMGPEIFSNQPQHF
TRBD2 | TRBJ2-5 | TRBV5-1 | TGCGCCAGCAGCAACAACGGGGGGTACCAAGAGACCCAGTACTTC | CASSNNGGYQETQYF
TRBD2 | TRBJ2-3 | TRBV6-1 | TGTGCCAGCAGTGATGGACTAGCGGGGCTCACAGATACGCAGTATTTT | CASSDGLAGLTDTQYF
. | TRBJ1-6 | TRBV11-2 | TGTGCCAGCAGATTCAGGGACACACATAATTCACCCCTCCACTTT | CASRFRDTHNSPLHF
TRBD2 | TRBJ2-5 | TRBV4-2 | TGTGCCAGCAGCCAAGGAGCAGCGACTAGCGGAGGGGAGACCCAGTACTTC | CASSQGAATSGGETQYF
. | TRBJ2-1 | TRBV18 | TGTGCCAGCTCACCACCCGGGTACAATGAGCAGTTCTTC | CASSPPGYNEQFF
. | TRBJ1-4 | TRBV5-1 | TGCGCCAGCAGCTTGGTAGCAACTAATGAAAAACTGTTTTTT | CASSLVATNEKLFF
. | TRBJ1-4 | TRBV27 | TGTGCCAGCAGTTCCCTGGGTGAGGCCCTTAATGAAAAACTGTTTTTT | CASSSLGEALNEKLFF
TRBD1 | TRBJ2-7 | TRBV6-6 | TGTGCCAGCATTAGCGACAGGGACGGCTACGAGCAGTACTTC | CASISDRDGYEQYF